This passage covers 25 T cell receptor beta chains from one sample sequenced in a study of OX40 agonist ivuxolimab in advanced cancers. Clones were sequenced by immunoSEQ multiplex PCR, and TCRdb holds only the in-frame ones, with some missing. There are 65,000 to 95,000 clones in the sample; about 90% occur only once, and more than 5.5% lies in the top ten. This specimen consisted of CD4+ or CD8+ T cells sorted from blood, obtained in a trial of the OX40 agonist ivuxolimab. These receptors were collected from an adult with an advanced solid tumor such as melanoma, head and neck, liver or kidney cancer.

The genes are TRBV11-2 and TRBJ2-7, with 9 bases identical to TRBD1. The V segment lost 5 bases and the J segment 2 bases; nucleotides outside the gene matches: 7. The CDR3 is 15 amino acids. Germline assignment: CDR1 SGHAT and CDR2 FQNNGV. The CDR3 DNA is TGTGCCAGCAGCCCCGGGACAGGGTCGCCCTACGAGCAGTACTTC. Amino acid sequence: CASSPGTGSPYEQYF.

The chain combines TRBV19 with TRBJ1-4; TRBD1 aligns across 8 bases. V lost 6 bases and J lost 7; bases outside the gene matches: 4. Germline assignment: CDR1 LNHDA and CDR2 SQIVND (reference sequence). The CDR3 runs to 13 residues. The CDR3 protein is CASSLDRGEKLFF. The DNA of the CDR3 is TGTGCCAGTAGCCTCGACAGGGGTGAAAAACTGTTTTTT.

The V and J genes are TRBV7-9 and TRBJ1-1, with a tentative D call TRBD1 (5 bases). Germline V gives CDR1 SEHNR, CDR2 FQNEAQ (reference sequence). Trimming pared 5 bases from V and 0 bases from J, leaving 13 bases between. This CDR3 is 15 amino acids long. The CDR3 region is CASSLRGEMNTEAFF. For the CDR3, the DNA is TGTGCCAGCAGCCTCCGAGGGGAAATGAACACTGAAGCTTTCTTT.

The chain has TRBV28 and TRBJ1-3; D unresolved. The CDR3 length is 17 residues. The germline CDR1 and CDR2 sequences are MDHEN and SYDVKM. Trimming removed 2 bases from V and 0 bases from J, with 14 bases in between. The chain's CDR3 is CASSLGLSDYSGNTIYF. The DNA of the CDR3 is TGTGCCAGCAGTTTAGGGCTTTCAGACTACTCTGGAAACACCATATATTTT.

The chain couples TRBV7-6 to TRBJ1-1; tentatively, D is TRBD1 (6 bases). CDR1 SGHVS and CDR2 FNYEAQ come from the germline V gene. This CDR3 has 17 residues. Trimming removed 2 bases at V and 0 bases at J, with 16 bases between. Here the CDR3 DNA reads TGTGCCAGCAGCTTACTACAGGGTGCTATCATGAACACTGAAGCTTTCTTT. Its protein product is CASSLLQGAIMNTEAFF.

This chain connects TRBV27 to TRBJ2-1; possible D gene TRBD1, 6 bases. The CDR3 is 15 residues long. V was cut by 8 bases and J by 6 bases, with 20 bases left in between. Germline CDR1 MNHEY, CDR2 SMNVEV (reference sequence). The CDR3 DNA sequence: TGTGCCAGCCGCCCCCGGGACAAAAGCCGCAATGAGCAGTTCTTC. Its protein is CASRPRDKSRNEQFF.

This sequence joins TRBV9 and TRBJ2-1, with D possibly being TRBD1 or TRBD2 (6 bases each). CDR3 length equals 15 residues. Germline V lookup: CDR1 SGDLS, CDR2 YYNGEE. V was pared by 0 bases and J by 5 bases, with 12 bases between. The CDR3 spells CASSVVGGRNNEQFF. The DNA of the CDR3 is TGTGCCAGCAGCGTAGTGGGGGGCCGTAACAATGAGCAGTTCTTC.

This clone has just one count. The V and J genes are TRBV18 and TRBJ2-3; possible D gene TRBD1, 5 bases. V lost 9 bases and J lost 1, with 11 bases in between. Germline V gives CDR1 KGHSH, CDR2 LQKENI. There are 13 residues in the CDR3. The CDR3 sequence is CASSGFGTDTQYF. As DNA, the CDR3 is TGTGCCAGTTCAGGGTTCGGCACAGATACGCAGTATTTT.

Remarks on this clone: Sequence at one end of the junction differs from germline and may be a read error. V usage is TRBV28 and J usage is TRBJ1-2; TRBD1 is a possible D gene (6 bases). CDR1 MDHEN and CDR2 SYDVKM come from the germline V gene. There are 11 residues in the CDR3. DNA for the CDR3: TGTGCCAGCAGTTTTCAGGGGTCCATCGCCTTC. Protein: CASSFQGSIAF.

This clone was detected once. The rearrangement links TRBV2 to TRBJ1-4; no reliable D call. Germline lookup yields CDR1 SNHLY and CDR2 FYNNEI. This CDR3 spans 13 amino acids. The V and J ends lost 6 bases and 10 bases respectively, with 15 bases between them. The CDR3 here is CASSPVLVLKLFF. In DNA, the CDR3 is TGTGCCAGCAGCCCGGTTTTGGTATTAAAACTGTTTTTT.

This rearrangement joins TRBV6-5 to TRBJ1-1; the D is unclear. The CDR3 contains 15 residues. The V gene lost 6 bases and the J gene lost 1 base, with 15 bases spanning the gap. Looked up from germline, CDR1 is MNHEY and CDR2 is SVGAGI. CDR3 coding DNA: TGTGCCAGCAGGACCGCCGGGGTACCGAACACTGAAGCTTTCTTT. Amino acid sequence: CASRTAGVPNTEAFF.

The chain joins TRBV6-5 to TRBJ2-7; D not resolved. Trimming took 6 bases from V and 2 from J, leaving 11 bases between them. CDR1 and CDR2 from the germline V gene are MNHEY and SVGAGI. CDR3 length: 13 residues. CDR3 loop: CASRPGNPYEQYF. Here the CDR3 DNA reads TGTGCCAGCAGGCCAGGAAATCCCTACGAGCAGTACTTC.

The chain uses TRBV15 and TRBJ2-4; 8 bases map to TRBD2. Germline CDR1 LNHNV, CDR2 YYDKDF (reference sequence). The CDR3 spans 21 residues. With V trimmed by 2 bases and J by 2 bases, 20 bases remained unmatched. CDR3 in DNA: TGTGCCACCAGCAGACGCGGTTGGCTAGCGGGCATAGGGCTAACCAAAAACATTCAGTACTTC. Translation: CATSRRGWLAGIGLTKNIQYF.

The chain has TRBV2 and TRBJ1-2; D unclear. V lost 5 bases and J 6 bases, leaving 10 bases between the germline ends. Germline CDR1 is SNHLY and CDR2 is FYNNEI. This CDR3 spans 12 amino acids. For the CDR3, the DNA is TGTGCCAGCAGTCGTGGAGGTAATGGCTACACCTTC. It yields the protein CASSRGGNGYTF.

The V and J genes are TRBV5-1 and TRBJ1-2; D remains ambiguous. The germline CDR1 and CDR2 sequences are SGHRS and YFSETQ. The V end was cut by 3 bases, the J end by 6 bases, with 15 bases between. This CDR3 is 14 amino acids long. The CDR3: CASSSGRKDDGYTF. The CDR3 region has the DNA TGCGCCAGCAGCTCCGGACGTAAAGATGATGGCTACACCTTC.

The chain has TRBV7-8 and TRBJ1-1; 8 nucleotides align to TRBD1. The CDR3 spans 14 residues. Looked up from germline, CDR1 is SGHVS and CDR2 is FQNEAQ. The junction had 7 bases not matched to a gene; V was cut back by 5 bases and J by 5 bases. The CDR3 reads CASSPQGARTEAFF. The CDR3 nucleotides read TGTGCCAGCAGCCCTCAGGGGGCTCGGACTGAAGCTTTCTTT.

This sequence joins TRBV10-1 and TRBJ2-2; D gene unclear. The germline V gene encodes CDR1 WNHNN and CDR2 SYGVQD (reference sequence). V lost 4 bases and J 7 bases, leaving 10 bases between the germline ends. The CDR3 spans 13 residues. The CDR3 region is CASSAYLGGELFF. The CDR3, as DNA: TGCGCCAGCAGTGCCTACTTGGGCGGGGAGCTGTTTTTT.

The chain is built from TRBV9 and TRBJ1-6; D uncertain. Per the germline V gene, CDR1 is SGDLS and CDR2 is YYNGEE. This CDR3 is 14 amino acids long. V was shortened by 3 bases and J by 7 bases, with 11 bases between the two germline ends. CDR3 DNA: TGTGCCAGCAGCGACGTGGCAGAAAATTCACCCCTCCACTTT. This encodes CASSDVAENSPLHF.

J is TRBJ1-2 and V is TRBV5-6, with a weak D call TRBD1 (5 bases). Looked up from germline, CDR1 is SGHDT and CDR2 is YYEEEE. This CDR3 spans 13 amino acids. Trimming cost V 0 bases and J 8 bases, with 11 bases left between them. For the CDR3, the DNA is TGTGCCAGCAGCTTGGACAGGTTTGGCGGCTACACCTTC. This encodes CASSLDRFGGYTF.

The V gene is TRBV5-6, the J gene TRBJ2-7; D possibly corresponds to TRBD2 (6 bases). Trimming pared 1 base from V and 2 bases from J, leaving 13 bases between. Germline V gene lookup returns CDR1 SGHDT and CDR2 YYEEEE. The CDR3 consists of 15 residues. The chain's CDR3 is CASSLTQGLPYEQYF. CDR3 nucleotides: TGTGCCAGCAGCTTGACTCAGGGACTTCCCTACGAGCAGTACTTC.

The DNA for the CDR3 is TGTGCCAGCAGCGTAGAAGTGGGGCCTTACGAGCAGTACTTC. Encoded protein: CASSVEVGPYEQYF. The chain uses TRBV9 and TRBJ2-7, with a tentative D call TRBD1 (5 bases). In germline, CDR1 is SGDLS, CDR2 YYNGEE. The CDR3 loop spans 14 amino acids. V gave up 0 bases and J gave up 4 bases, with 11 bases separating them.

This clone came up once. The genes are TRBV15 and TRBJ2-5; D possibly uses TRBD1 or TRBD2 (5 bases each). Trimming pared 3 bases from V and 1 base from J, leaving 6 bases between. Germline V gene lookup returns CDR1 LNHNV and CDR2 YYDKDF (reference sequence). The CDR3 totals 13 residues. The CDR3: CATSRGPQETQYF. CDR3 sequence (DNA): TGTGCCACCAGCAGGGGACCCCAAGAGACCCAGTACTTC.

The V gene is TRBV5-1, the J gene TRBJ2-6; D gene unclear. Germline CDR1 is SGHRS and CDR2 is YFSETQ. V lost 4 bases and J 0 bases, leaving 8 bases between the germline ends. This CDR3 spans 15 amino acids. This CDR3 reads CASSPKSSGANVLTF. The CDR3 DNA reads as TGCGCCAGCAGCCCGAAAAGCTCTGGGGCCAACGTCCTGACTTTC. Drawing the rest from reference TRBV5-1 and TRBJ2-6, the complete variable domain is KAGVTQTPRYLIKTRGQQVTLSCSPISGHRSVSWYQQTPGQGLQFLFEYFSETQRNKGNFPGRFSGRQFSNSRSEMNVSTLELGDSALYLCASSPKSSGANVLTFGAGSRLTVL.

This clone has a handful of counts. This rearrangement joins TRBV9 to TRBJ1-3; D is ambiguous. The V end lost 0 bases, the J end lost 0 bases, and 4 bases lay between the germline ends. This CDR3 has 14 amino acids. The germline gives CDR1 SGDLS, CDR2 YYNGEE. CDR3 nucleotides: TGTGCCAGCAGCGTAGGGAGCTCTGGAAACACCATATATTTT. This encodes CASSVGSSGNTIYF.

V is TRBV18 and J is TRBJ2-3; TRBD2 is a possible D gene (5 bases). The length of the CDR3 is 16 residues. V lost 2 bases and J 2 bases, leaving 14 bases between the germline ends. Germline V gene data show CDR1 as KGHSH and CDR2 as LQKENI. CDR3 bases: TGTGCCAGCTCACCAGGGAGCCAGCCGTCCACAGATACGCAGTATTTT. It is translated as CASSPGSQPSTDTQYF.